This is a list of T cell receptor beta chains from one sample in a study of regulatory T cells in long-lasting Graves disease. TCRdb fed the multiplex PCR reads into MiXCR, producing one record per CDR3 protein. The data hold 580,000 or so distinct CDR3 sequences, with around 16% observed a single time. These records were also assigned to another study, of T cells in Graves' hyperthyroidism and ophthalmopathy.

The input for sequencing was peripheral blood mononuclear cells (PBMCs), taken at new diagnosis, from a patient treated with antithyroid drugs. These receptors all come from a man aged 18 to 29 with Graves disease. The CDR3 runs from the conserved cysteine through the conserved F or W. Each record gives: V gene, J gene, D gene, clone size, CDR3 protein, CDR3 DNA. The D gene is left open where the match is weak. Not every row has a clone size; where given, it reads once, few, many or a size class.

v_gene: TRBV3-1
j_gene: TRBJ2-3
d_gene: TRBD2
abundance: many
CDR3aa: CASSQASGTQYF
CDR3nt: TGTGCCAGCAGCCAAGCTAGCGGTACGCAGTATTTT

v_gene: TRBV7-8
j_gene: TRBJ1-2
d_gene: TRBD1
abundance: NA
CDR3aa: CASSGRGHRYGYTF
CDR3nt: TGTGCCAGCAGCGGCAGGGGGCATCGCTATGGCTACACCTTC

v_gene: TRBV7-9
j_gene: TRBJ2-7
d_gene: TRBD2
abundance: many
CDR3aa: CASSPTSGAYEQYF
CDR3nt: TGTGCCAGCAGCCCGACTAGCGGAGCCTACGAGCAGTACTTC

v_gene: TRBV14
j_gene: TRBJ1-1
d_gene: NA
abundance: NA
CDR3aa: CATGRGTEAFF
CDR3nt: TGTGCCACCGGACGGGGCACTGAAGCTTTCTTT

v_gene: TRBV5-5
j_gene: TRBJ2-7
d_gene: NA
abundance: NA
CDR3aa: CASSSAYEQHF
CDR3nt: TGTGCCAGCAGCTCCGCATACGAGCAGCACTTC

v_gene: TRBV5-1
j_gene: TRBJ1-4
d_gene: TRBD1
abundance: NA
CDR3aa: CASSPSGTGFEKLFF
CDR3nt: TGCGCCAGCAGCCCCTCGGGGACAGGGTTTGAAAAACTGTTTTTT

v_gene: TRBV13
j_gene: TRBJ2-7
d_gene: TRBD2
abundance: few
CDR3aa: CASSSISGRVSYEQYF
CDR3nt: TGTGCCAGCAGCTCTATAAGCGGGAGGGTGTCCTACGAGCAGTACTTC

v_gene: TRBV6-1
j_gene: TRBJ1-5
d_gene: NA
abundance: few
CDR3aa: CATRLSANQPQHF
CDR3nt: TGTGCCACCCGATTATCAGCGAATCAGCCCCAGCATTTT

v_gene: TRBV28
j_gene: TRBJ1-4
d_gene: TRBD1
abundance: NA
CDR3aa: CASVDRGLEKLFF
CDR3nt: TGTGCCAGCGTCGACAGGGGGCTTGAAAAACTGTTTTTT

v_gene: TRBV7-2
j_gene: TRBJ2-7
d_gene: TRBD1
abundance: many
CDR3aa: CASSLGQGRPSYEQYF
CDR3nt: TGTGCCAGCAGCTTAGGACAGGGGCGTCCCTCCTACGAGCAGTACTTC

v_gene: TRBV9
j_gene: TRBJ2-2
d_gene: NA
abundance: few
CDR3aa: CASSEDDGELFF
CDR3nt: TGTGCCAGCAGCGAGGACGACGGGGAGCTGTTTTTT

v_gene: TRBV10-3
j_gene: TRBJ2-3
d_gene: TRBD1
abundance: NA
CDR3aa: CAISPGTGADTQYF
CDR3nt: TGTGCCATCAGTCCCGGGACAGGAGCAGATACGCAGTATTTT

v_gene: TRBV4-1
j_gene: TRBJ2-7
d_gene: TRBD1
abundance: few
CDR3aa: CASSRNRGPFDYEQYF
CDR3nt: TGCGCCAGCAGCCGGAACAGGGGACCCTTCGACTACGAGCAGTACTTC

v_gene: TRBV29-1
j_gene: TRBJ1-1
d_gene: NA
abundance: many
CDR3aa: CAGVENTEAFF
CDR3nt: TGCGCGGGGGTTGAGAACACTGAAGCTTTCTTT

v_gene: TRBV7-8
j_gene: TRBJ1-1
d_gene: NA
abundance: few
CDR3aa: CASSLATGPEAFF
CDR3nt: TGTGCCAGCAGCTTAGCAACAGGGCCCGAAGCTTTCTTT

v_gene: TRBV11-3
j_gene: TRBJ2-1
d_gene: NA
abundance: NA
CDR3aa: CASSTRQGTPYNEQFF
CDR3nt: TGTGCCAGCAGCACCCGACAAGGGACACCTTACAATGAGCAGTTCTTC

v_gene: TRBV29-1
j_gene: TRBJ1-1
d_gene: NA
abundance: few
CDR3aa: CSVMGTLMNTEAFF
CDR3nt: TGCAGCGTGATGGGGACGTTGATGAACACTGAAGCTTTCTTT

v_gene: TRBV29-1
j_gene: TRBJ2-7
d_gene: TRBD1
abundance: many
CDR3aa: CSVGGQGAEEQYF
CDR3nt: TGCAGCGTTGGGGGACAGGGGGCCGAGGAGCAGTACTTC

v_gene: TRBV6-1
j_gene: TRBJ1-2
d_gene: NA
abundance: many
CDR3aa: CASSAGWDYGYTF
CDR3nt: TGTGCCAGCTCGGCAGGGTGGGACTATGGCTACACCTTC

v_gene: TRBV7-2
j_gene: TRBJ2-7
d_gene: TRBD2
abundance: NA
CDR3aa: CASSPRALAVLYEQYF
CDR3nt: TGTGCCAGCAGCCCCCGGGCACTAGCGGTCCTCTACGAGCAGTACTTC

v_gene: TRBV6-1
j_gene: TRBJ2-4
d_gene: NA
abundance: many
CDR3aa: CASSTRTGPGADIQYF
CDR3nt: TGTGCCAGCAGTACGCGTACCGGCCCAGGGGCGGACATTCAGTACTTC

v_gene: TRBV2
j_gene: TRBJ2-7
d_gene: TRBD2
abundance: many
CDR3aa: CASRPSGWGYEQYF
CDR3nt: TGTGCCAGCAGACCTAGCGGTTGGGGCTACGAGCAGTACTTC

v_gene: TRBV7-8
j_gene: TRBJ2-1
d_gene: TRBD2
abundance: NA
CDR3aa: CASSFASGNNEQFF
CDR3nt: TGTGCCAGCAGCTTTGCTAGCGGAAACAATGAGCAGTTCTTC

v_gene: TRBV7-8
j_gene: TRBJ2-4
d_gene: NA
abundance: many
CDR3aa: CASSLGVQGTENIQYF
CDR3nt: TGTGCCAGCAGCTTAGGCGTACAGGGTACGGAAAACATTCAGTACTTC

v_gene: TRBV12-3/TRBV12-4
j_gene: TRBJ2-7
d_gene: TRBD2
abundance: many
CDR3aa: CASSTGTSGGYEQYF
CDR3nt: TGTGCCAGCAGTACCGGGACTAGCGGGGGATACGAGCAGTACTTC

v_gene: TRBV4-1
j_gene: TRBJ2-2
d_gene: NA
abundance: NA
CDR3aa: CASSQLLLGTGELFF
CDR3nt: TGCGCCAGCAGCCAACTTCTCCTAGGCACCGGGGAGCTGTTTTTT

v_gene: TRBV11-2
j_gene: TRBJ2-7
d_gene: TRBD1
abundance: many
CDR3aa: CASSWTGDEQYF
CDR3nt: TGTGCCAGCAGCTGGACAGGGGACGAGCAGTACTTC

v_gene: TRBV29-1
j_gene: TRBJ2-7
d_gene: NA
abundance: NA
CDR3aa: CSVEGNSTGRTYEQYF
CDR3nt: TGCAGCGTTGAAGGAAATTCAACAGGGCGTACCTACGAGCAGTACTTC

v_gene: TRBV5-8
j_gene: TRBJ2-7
d_gene: NA
abundance: few
CDR3aa: CASSPHRYEQYF
CDR3nt: TGTGCCAGCAGCCCCCATCGCTACGAGCAGTACTTC

v_gene: TRBV5-1
j_gene: TRBJ2-1
d_gene: NA
abundance: many
CDR3aa: CASSLVQGPYNEQFF
CDR3nt: TGCGCCAGCAGCTTGGTACAGGGCCCCTACAATGAGCAGTTCTTC

v_gene: TRBV15
j_gene: TRBJ1-1
d_gene: NA
abundance: NA
CDR3aa: CATSRETGRNTEAFF
CDR3nt: TGTGCCACCAGCAGAGAAACGGGTCGGAACACTGAAGCTTTCTTT

v_gene: TRBV18
j_gene: TRBJ2-3
d_gene: TRBD2
abundance: NA
CDR3aa: CASSPARPVSGSWDTRYF
CDR3nt: TGTGCCAGCTCACCAGCGCGTCCTGTGAGCGGGAGCTGGGATACGCGGTATTTT

v_gene: TRBV19
j_gene: TRBJ2-7
d_gene: TRBD2
abundance: NA
CDR3aa: CASGTSGSGEQYF
CDR3nt: TGTGCCAGTGGGACTAGCGGGAGTGGCGAGCAGTACTTC

v_gene: TRBV11-2
j_gene: TRBJ2-7
d_gene: NA
abundance: many
CDR3aa: CASSFSSTYEQYF
CDR3nt: TGTGCCAGCAGCTTTAGCAGCACCTACGAGCAGTACTTC

v_gene: TRBV4-1
j_gene: TRBJ2-7
d_gene: TRBD2
abundance: NA
CDR3aa: CASSQGGGREDYEQYF
CDR3nt: TGCGCCAGCAGCCAAGGCGGGGGGCGGGAAGACTACGAGCAGTACTTC

v_gene: TRBV5-1
j_gene: TRBJ2-7
d_gene: TRBD1
abundance: few
CDR3aa: CASSGQGMLAYEQYF
CDR3nt: TGCGCCAGCAGCGGACAGGGCATGTTGGCCTACGAGCAGTACTTC

v_gene: TRBV28
j_gene: TRBJ1-1
d_gene: TRBD1
abundance: NA
CDR3aa: CASSQGRTGGADSSEAFF
CDR3nt: TGTGCCAGCAGCCAAGGGCGGACAGGGGGCGCGGATTCCTCTGAAGCTTTCTTT

v_gene: TRBV19
j_gene: TRBJ1-2
d_gene: NA
abundance: NA
CDR3aa: CASAQNAPGPNYGYTF
CDR3nt: TGTGCCAGTGCCCAAAATGCGCCGGGACCGAACTATGGCTACACCTTC

v_gene: TRBV12-3/TRBV12-4
j_gene: TRBJ2-3
d_gene: NA
abundance: many
CDR3aa: CASTVGVTSTDTQYF
CDR3nt: TGTGCCAGCACCGTGGGAGTAACTAGCACAGATACGCAGTATTTT

v_gene: TRBV4-2
j_gene: TRBJ1-1
d_gene: TRBD1
abundance: NA
CDR3aa: CASSHERQGSEAFF
CDR3nt: TGTGCCAGCAGCCATGAACGACAGGGATCTGAAGCTTTCTTT

v_gene: TRBV10-3
j_gene: TRBJ2-3
d_gene: NA
abundance: many
CDR3aa: CAISESRASTDTQYF
CDR3nt: TGTGCCATCTCCGAGTCGAGGGCTAGCACAGATACGCAGTATTTT

v_gene: TRBV28
j_gene: TRBJ1-2
d_gene: NA
abundance: many
CDR3aa: CASSLDRDGYTF
CDR3nt: TGCGCCAGCAGCTTGGACCGGGATGGCTACACCTTC

v_gene: TRBV6-1
j_gene: TRBJ1-5
d_gene: NA
abundance: many
CDR3aa: CAASGANQPQHF
CDR3nt: TGTGCCGCCTCAGGGGCAAATCAGCCCCAGCATTTT

v_gene: TRBV5-1
j_gene: TRBJ2-1
d_gene: NA
abundance: few
CDR3aa: CASSVGRGYLSYNEQFF
CDR3nt: TGCGCCAGCTCAGTGGGGCGGGGATACCTCTCCTACAATGAGCAGTTCTTC

v_gene: TRBV2
j_gene: TRBJ2-3
d_gene: NA
abundance: many
CDR3aa: CASSVGQRADTQYF
CDR3nt: TGTGCCAGCAGTGTTGGGCAGCGGGCAGATACGCAGTATTTT

v_gene: TRBV15
j_gene: TRBJ2-2
d_gene: NA
abundance: NA
CDR3aa: CATAIGRNTGELFF
CDR3nt: TGTGCCACCGCCATCGGGAGAAACACCGGGGAGCTGTTTTTT

v_gene: TRBV6-1
j_gene: TRBJ2-7
d_gene: NA
abundance: many
CDR3aa: CASSDRAEQYF
CDR3nt: TGTGCCAGCAGTGATCGGGCCGAGCAGTACTTC

v_gene: TRBV20-1
j_gene: TRBJ2-3
d_gene: NA
abundance: many
CDR3aa: CSARLPSTDTQYF
CDR3nt: TGCAGTGCTAGGCTCCCTAGCACAGATACGCAGTATTTT

v_gene: TRBV5-6
j_gene: TRBJ2-7
d_gene: NA
abundance: many
CDR3aa: CASSFRVDYEQYF
CDR3nt: TGTGCCAGCAGCTTCCGGGTAGACTACGAGCAGTACTTC

v_gene: TRBV7-2
j_gene: TRBJ2-1
d_gene: NA
abundance: many
CDR3aa: CASSLWYAGSSYNEQFF
CDR3nt: TGTGCCAGCAGCTTATGGTACGCGGGCAGCTCCTACAATGAGCAGTTCTTC

v_gene: TRBV30
j_gene: TRBJ1-2
d_gene: TRBD1
abundance: many
CDR3aa: CAWSTGGPVDGYTF
CDR3nt: TGTGCCTGGAGTACAGGGGGCCCTGTTGATGGCTACACCTTC

v_gene: TRBV7-9
j_gene: TRBJ2-2
d_gene: TRBD1
abundance: few
CDR3aa: CASSLAQGANTGELFF
CDR3nt: TGTGCCAGCAGCTTAGCGCAGGGGGCGAACACCGGGGAGCTGTTTTTT

v_gene: TRBV5-5
j_gene: TRBJ1-1
d_gene: TRBD1
abundance: many
CDR3aa: CASSWGQINTEAFF
CDR3nt: TGTGCCAGCAGCTGGGGACAGATAAACACTGAAGCTTTCTTT

v_gene: TRBV27
j_gene: TRBJ2-2
d_gene: TRBD1
abundance: NA
CDR3aa: CASQTGSNTGELFF
CDR3nt: TGTGCCAGCCAGACAGGGTCGAACACCGGGGAGCTGTTTTTT

v_gene: TRBV27
j_gene: TRBJ2-1
d_gene: NA
abundance: many
CDR3aa: CASSLRGSPSDEQFF
CDR3nt: TGTGCCAGCAGTTTACGGGGCTCCCCCAGCGATGAGCAGTTCTTC

v_gene: TRBV27
j_gene: TRBJ2-7
d_gene: TRBD1
abundance: many
CDR3aa: CASSRGDRAYEQYF
CDR3nt: TGTGCCAGCAGTCGTGGGGACAGGGCCTACGAGCAGTACTTC

v_gene: TRBV10-3
j_gene: TRBJ2-7
d_gene: TRBD1
abundance: many
CDR3aa: CAILDRASYEQYF
CDR3nt: TGTGCCATCCTCGACAGGGCAAGCTACGAGCAGTACTTC

v_gene: TRBV12-3/TRBV12-4
j_gene: TRBJ1-6
d_gene: NA
abundance: many
CDR3aa: CASRAGGYNSPLHF
CDR3nt: TGTGCCAGCAGGGCGGGGGGTTATAATTCACCCCTCCACTTT

v_gene: TRBV30
j_gene: TRBJ1-1
d_gene: NA
abundance: many
CDR3aa: CAWRRDGPRGAFF
CDR3nt: TGTGCCTGGAGGAGGGACGGGCCTCGCGGAGCTTTCTTT